The subject of this entry is one TCR beta chain. The data were taken from a study of cytomegalovirus exposure and HLA in healthy donors. This CDR3 has 15 residues. Trimming at V came to 7 bases and at J to 7 bases, leaving 13 bases not matched to a gene. Germline V gene data show CDR1 as SGHRS and CDR2 as YFSETQ. Sequencing used immunoSEQ multiplex PCR; TCRdb keeps in-frame clones, though not all of them. The sample shows 300,000 to 450,000 clones, about nine tenths of them seen only once. Sequences were obtained from PBMCs. The chain couples TRBV5-1 to TRBJ1-4; 7 bases map to TRBD1. This receptor was identified in a woman aged 18 to 35 in good health and CMV-seronegative. CDR3 sequence: CASRLQTGNGEKLFF. CDR3 DNA: TGCGCCAGCCGGCTCCAGACAGGGAACGGTGAAAAACTGTTTTTT.